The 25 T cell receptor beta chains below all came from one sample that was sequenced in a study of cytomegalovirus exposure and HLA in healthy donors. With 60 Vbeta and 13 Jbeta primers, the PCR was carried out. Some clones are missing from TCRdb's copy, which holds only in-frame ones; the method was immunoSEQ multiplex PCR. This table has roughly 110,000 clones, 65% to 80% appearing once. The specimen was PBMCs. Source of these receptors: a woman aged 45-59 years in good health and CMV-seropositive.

The CDR3: CASSSQGAGDEKLFF. The CDR3 DNA reads TGTGCCAGCAGTTCACAGGGGGCAGGGGATGAAAAACTGTTTTTT. The chain recombines TRBV28 with TRBJ1-4; 9 positions agree with TRBD1. Per germline, CDR1 MDHEN and CDR2 SYDVKM. Trimming took 4 bases from V and 6 from J; bases not matched to a gene: 6. The CDR3 has 15 amino acids.

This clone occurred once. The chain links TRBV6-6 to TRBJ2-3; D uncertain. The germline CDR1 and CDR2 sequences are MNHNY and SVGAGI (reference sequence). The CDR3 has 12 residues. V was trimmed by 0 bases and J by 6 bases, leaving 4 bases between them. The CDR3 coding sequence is TGTGCCAGCAGTTACTCCTCGGATACGCAGTATTTT. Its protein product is CASSYSSDTQYF.

CDR3 coding DNA: TGTGCCAGTAGTACCTCCGGGACAGTAACATCCTACGAGCAGTACTTC. Its translation: CASSTSGTVTSYEQYF. The chain joins TRBV19 to TRBJ2-7; the match to TRBD1 covers 7 bases. With V trimmed by 4 bases and J by 1 base, 10 bases remained unmatched. The V gene's germline CDR1 is LNHDA and CDR2 SQIVND (reference sequence). The CDR3 is 16 amino acids.

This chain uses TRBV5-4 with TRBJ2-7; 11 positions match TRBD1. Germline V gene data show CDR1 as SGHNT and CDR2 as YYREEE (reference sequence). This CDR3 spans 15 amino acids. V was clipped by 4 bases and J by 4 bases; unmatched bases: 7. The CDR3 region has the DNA TGTGCCAGCAGCACACGGACAGGGGGCTGGTACGAGCAGTACTTC. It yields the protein CASSTRTGGWYEQYF.

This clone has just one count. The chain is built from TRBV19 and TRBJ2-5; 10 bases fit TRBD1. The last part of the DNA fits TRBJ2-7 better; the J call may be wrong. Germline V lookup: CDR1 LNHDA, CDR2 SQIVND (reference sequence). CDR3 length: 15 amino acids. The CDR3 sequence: CASSSQGQGWYEQYF. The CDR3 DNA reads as TGTGCCAGTAGTTCCCAGGGACAGGGGTGGTACGAGCAGTACTTC.

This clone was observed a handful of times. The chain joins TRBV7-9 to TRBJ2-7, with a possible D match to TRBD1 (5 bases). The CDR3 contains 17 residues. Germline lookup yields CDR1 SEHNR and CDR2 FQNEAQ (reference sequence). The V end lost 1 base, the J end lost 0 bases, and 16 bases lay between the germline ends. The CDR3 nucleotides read TGTGCCAGCAGCTTAGACACAGGCTACCCAAACTCCTACGAGCAGTACTTC. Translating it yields CASSLDTGYPNSYEQYF.

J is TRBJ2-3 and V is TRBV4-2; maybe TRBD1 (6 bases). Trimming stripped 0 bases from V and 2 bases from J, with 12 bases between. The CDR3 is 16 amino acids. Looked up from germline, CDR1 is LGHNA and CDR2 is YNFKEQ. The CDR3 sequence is CASSQERGFLTDTQYF. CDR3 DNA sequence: TGTGCCAGCAGCCAAGAGAGGGGGTTTCTCACAGATACGCAGTATTTT.

The CDR3 nucleotides read TGTGCCAGCAGCCGTGGGACCGCCGGGGGGGCTTCACCCCTCCACTTT. This codes for CASSRGTAGGASPLHF. The chain couples TRBV28 to TRBJ1-6; D possibly corresponds to TRBD1 (6 bases). The CDR3 is 16 amino acids. Germline loops: CDR1 MDHEN, CDR2 SYDVKM. V was clipped by 6 bases and J by 9 bases, with 21 bases between them.

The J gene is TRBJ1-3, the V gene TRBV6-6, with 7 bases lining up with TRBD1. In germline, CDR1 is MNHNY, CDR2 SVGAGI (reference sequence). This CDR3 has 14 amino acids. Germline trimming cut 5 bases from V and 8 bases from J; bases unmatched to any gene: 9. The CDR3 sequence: CASSLDRVRDTIYF. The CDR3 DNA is TGTGCCAGCAGTCTAGACAGGGTACGGGACACCATATATTTT.

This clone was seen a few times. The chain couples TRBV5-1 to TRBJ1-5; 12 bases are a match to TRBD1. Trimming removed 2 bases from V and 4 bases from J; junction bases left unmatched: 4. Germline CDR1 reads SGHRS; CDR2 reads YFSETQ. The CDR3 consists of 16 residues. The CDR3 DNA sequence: TGCGCCAGCAGCTTCGGGACAGGGGGCTTAAATCAGCCCCAGCATTTT. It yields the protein CASSFGTGGLNQPQHF.

In nucleotides, the CDR3 is TGCGCCAGCGGGGAGAACTATGGCTACACCTTC. The encoded protein is CASGENYGYTF. The rearrangement links TRBV5-1 to TRBJ1-2, with D hard to call. This CDR3 contains 11 residues. Germline V gives CDR1 SGHRS, CDR2 YFSETQ. Trimming took off 7 bases at V and 2 bases at J, with 6 bases between the two ends.

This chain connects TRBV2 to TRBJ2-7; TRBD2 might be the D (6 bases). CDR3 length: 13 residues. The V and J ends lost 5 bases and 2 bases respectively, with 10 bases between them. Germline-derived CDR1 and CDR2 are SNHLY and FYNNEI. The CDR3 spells CASSLAVTYEQYF. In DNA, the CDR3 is TGTGCCAGCAGTTTAGCGGTCACCTACGAGCAGTACTTC.

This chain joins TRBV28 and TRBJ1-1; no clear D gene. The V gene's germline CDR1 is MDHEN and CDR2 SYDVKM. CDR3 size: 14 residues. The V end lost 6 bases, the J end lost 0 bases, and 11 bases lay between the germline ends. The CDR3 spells CASSSLGMNTEAFF. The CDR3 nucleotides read TGTGCCAGCAGCTCCCTAGGTATGAACACTGAAGCTTTCTTT.

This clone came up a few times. The CDR3 loop is CTSSRFNGGELPYEQYF. The CDR3 coding sequence is TGCACCAGCAGCCGGTTCAATGGGGGGGAACTTCCCTACGAGCAGTACTTC. The chain carries TRBV1 and TRBJ2-7; TRBD2 was called by the table and not checked on the DNA. TRBV1 is a known pseudogene. This CDR3 comprises 17 residues.

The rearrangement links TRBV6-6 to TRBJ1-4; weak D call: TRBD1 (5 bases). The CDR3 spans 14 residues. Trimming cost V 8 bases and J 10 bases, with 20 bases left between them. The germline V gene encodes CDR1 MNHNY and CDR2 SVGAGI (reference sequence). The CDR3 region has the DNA TGTGCCAGCTCTATAGATGGGGCTACGGGAAAACTGTTTTTT. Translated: CASSIDGATGKLFF.

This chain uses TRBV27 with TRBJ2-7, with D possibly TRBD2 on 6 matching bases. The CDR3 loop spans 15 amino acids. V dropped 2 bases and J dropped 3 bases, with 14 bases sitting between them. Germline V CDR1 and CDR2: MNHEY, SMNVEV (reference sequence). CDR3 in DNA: TGTGCCAGCAGTTTAGGGCGGGGCCCTTTCTACGAGCAGTACTTC. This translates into CASSLGRGPFYEQYF.

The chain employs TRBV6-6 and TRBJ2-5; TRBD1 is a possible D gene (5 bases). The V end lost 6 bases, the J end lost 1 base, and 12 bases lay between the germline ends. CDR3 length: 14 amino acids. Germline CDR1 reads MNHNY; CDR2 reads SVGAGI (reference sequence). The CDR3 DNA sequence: TGTGCCAGCAGGGGCACAGGCTTCCAAGAGACCCAGTACTTC. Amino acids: CASRGTGFQETQYF.

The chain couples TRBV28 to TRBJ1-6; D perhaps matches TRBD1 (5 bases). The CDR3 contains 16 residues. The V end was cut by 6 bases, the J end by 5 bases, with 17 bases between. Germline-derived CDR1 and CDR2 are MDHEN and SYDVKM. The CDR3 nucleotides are TGTGCCAGCAGCTCCGCGTTTGGGGCTCATAATTCACCCCTCCACTTT. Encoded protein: CASSSAFGAHNSPLHF.

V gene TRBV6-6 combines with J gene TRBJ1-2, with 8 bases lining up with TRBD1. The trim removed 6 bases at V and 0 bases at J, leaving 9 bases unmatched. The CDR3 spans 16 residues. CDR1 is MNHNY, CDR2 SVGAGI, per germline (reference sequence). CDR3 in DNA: TGTGCCAGCAGAGACCGTGGGACAGGACCTAACTATGGCTACACCTTC. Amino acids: CASRDRGTGPNYGYTF.

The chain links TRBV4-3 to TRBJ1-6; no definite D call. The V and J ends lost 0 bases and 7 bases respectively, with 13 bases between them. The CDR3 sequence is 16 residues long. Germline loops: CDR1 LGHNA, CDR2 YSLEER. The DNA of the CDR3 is TGCGCCAGCAGCCAAGATTATGAGGGAGGCAATTCACCCCTCCACTTT. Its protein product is CASSQDYEGGNSPLHF.

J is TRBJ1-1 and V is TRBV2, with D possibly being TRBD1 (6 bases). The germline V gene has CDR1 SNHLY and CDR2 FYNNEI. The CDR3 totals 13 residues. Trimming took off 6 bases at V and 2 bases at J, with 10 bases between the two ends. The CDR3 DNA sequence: TGTGCCAGCAGCGGGGGGGCCAACACTGAAGCTTTCTTT. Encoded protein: CASSGGANTEAFF. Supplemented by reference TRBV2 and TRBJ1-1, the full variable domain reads EPEVTQTPSHQVTQMGQEVILRCVPISNHLYFYWYRQILGQKVEFLVSFYNNEISEKSEIFDDQFSVERPDGSNFTLKIRSTKLEDSAMYFCASSGGANTEAFFGQGTRLTVV.

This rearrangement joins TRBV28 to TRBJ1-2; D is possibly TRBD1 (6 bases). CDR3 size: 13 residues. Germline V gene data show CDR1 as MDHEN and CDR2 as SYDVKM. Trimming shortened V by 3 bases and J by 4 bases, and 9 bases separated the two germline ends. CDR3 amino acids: CASSFRGGYGYTF. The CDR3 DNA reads TGTGCCAGCAGTTTTAGAGGGGGCTATGGCTACACCTTC.

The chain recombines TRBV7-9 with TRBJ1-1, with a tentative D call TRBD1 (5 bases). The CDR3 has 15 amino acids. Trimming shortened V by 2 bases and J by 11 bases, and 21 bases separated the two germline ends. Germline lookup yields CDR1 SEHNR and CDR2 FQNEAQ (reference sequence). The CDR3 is CASSLSTGTGVGAFF. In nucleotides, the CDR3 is TGTGCCAGCAGCTTATCGACGGGGACGGGGGTGGGGGCTTTCTTT. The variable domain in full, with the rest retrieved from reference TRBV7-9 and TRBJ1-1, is DTGVSQNPRHKITKRGQNVTFRCDPISEHNRLYWYRQTLGQGPEFLTYFQNEAQLEKSRLLSDRFSAERPKGSFSTLEIQRTEQGDSAMYLCASSLSTGTGVGAFFGQGTRLTVV.

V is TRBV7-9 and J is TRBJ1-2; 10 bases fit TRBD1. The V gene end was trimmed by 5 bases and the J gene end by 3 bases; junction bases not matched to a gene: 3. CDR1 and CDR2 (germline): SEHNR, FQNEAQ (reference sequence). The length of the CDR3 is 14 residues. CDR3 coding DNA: TGTGCCAGCAGCGCCGGGACAGGGGACTATGGCTACACCTTC. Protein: CASSAGTGDYGYTF.

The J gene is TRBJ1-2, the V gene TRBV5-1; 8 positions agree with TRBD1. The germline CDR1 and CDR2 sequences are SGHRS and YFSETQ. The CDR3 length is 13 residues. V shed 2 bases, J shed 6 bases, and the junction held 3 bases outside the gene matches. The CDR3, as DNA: TGCGCCAGCAGCTTCGGACAGGGAGATGGCTACACCTTC. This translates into CASSFGQGDGYTF.